This entry describes one T cell receptor (beta chain). The sample is drawn from a study of molecular identifiers for immune sequencing clone quantification. TCRdb redid the calling of the PCR reads with MiXCR, one entry per CDR3 protein. This repertoire shows 490,000 or so distinct CDR3 sequences, 20% to 25% found once; its top ten account for around 0.84%. Sorting isolated naive CD8 T cells as CD8+CD4-CCR7+CD45RA+ events. The receptor was derived from a human donor in good health. Some libraries in this study had Jurkat cell RNA spiked in. Material for sequencing was naive CD8+ T cells from blood, with Jurkat cell RNA spiked in. Subset reported: FACS-sorted CD8+CD4-CCR7+CD45RA+ naive T cells.

CDR3 region: CAISELRDQVRGKAFF. CDR3 nucleotide sequence: TGTGCCATCAGTGAGTTAAGGGACCAAGTTCGAGGTAAAGCTTTCTTT. The rearrangement uses TRBV10-3 and TRBJ1-1; a weak D match, TRBD1 (5 bases). Germline-derived CDR1 and CDR2 are ENHRY and SYGVKD. The CDR3 spans 16 residues. With 1 base removed from V and 9 bases from J, the gap between germline ends came to 21 bases.